This T cell receptor beta chain is from a study of monozygotic twins with inflammatory bowel disease. Eight distinct reactions (per sample) were used to make the cDNA. UMIs with a 6-nucleotide sample barcode were added by template switching. TCRdb reprocessed the 5' RACE reads and keeps a single row for each CDR3 protein, giving no DNA. Recorded for this sample: some 90,000 distinct CDR3 sequences. Study-wide results and limits: The existence of one strong signal or clonotype linked to IBD lacked support. Inverse Simpson values showed less TCRbeta diversity in IBD patients than in their healthy co-twins.

A note on this clonotype: The antigen is unknown.

The sample consisted of blood. This receptor was identified in a human donor with ulcerative colitis or Crohn's disease, or a healthy co-twin of an affected twin (not recorded which).

The CDR3: CSARDRAKNIQYF. V gene TRBV20-1 combines with J gene TRBJ2-4; no DNA is available, so the TRBD1 call from TCRdb remains unchecked. The CDR3 is made up of 13 amino acids. Germline-derived CDR1 and CDR2 are DFQATT and SNEGSKA (reference sequence).